The 24 T cell receptor beta chains given below trace back to one sample, sequenced in a study of T cell repertoires in cytomegalovirus infection. TCRdb analysed the reads with MiXCR anew, one entry per CDR3 protein. The sample has fewer than 900,000 distinct CDR3 sequences, 25% to 30% seen once. Their antigens are not known. The sequences come from cultured CD8+ T cells from PBMCs, collected from culture after CMV antigen stimulation. The receptors were gathered from a human donor in good health (CMV status not recorded). Some clones in this sample may be carry-over from other donors' samples.

A single count supports this clonotype. At one boundary the junction diverges from the germline segment, which might be a read error. This chain joins TRBV13 and TRBJ1-1; 10 bases line up with TRBD1. Germline-derived CDR1 and CDR2 are PRHDT and FYEKMQ (reference sequence). This CDR3 is 17 amino acids long. This CDR3 reads CASSLRTGGEMNTEAFF. CDR3 sequence (DNA): TGCGCCAGCAGCTTGCGGACAGGGGGGGAGATGAACACTGAAGCTTTCTTT.

The chain employs TRBV19 and TRBJ1-5, with D unresolved. Germline-derived CDR1 and CDR2 are LNHDA and SQIVND (reference sequence). Trimming took off 4 bases at V and 3 bases at J, with 22 bases between the two ends. The CDR3 spans 18 residues. Here the CDR3 reads CASSTPPEGLVNNQPQHF. CDR3 DNA sequence: TGTGCCAGTAGTACCCCCCCCGAGGGATTGGTTAACAATCAGCCCCAGCATTTT.

The chain couples TRBV15 to TRBJ1-5; 7 bases line up with TRBD1. The CDR3 covers 15 residues. V shed 1 base, J shed 4 bases, and the junction held 4 bases outside the gene matches. Germline CDR1 LNHNV, CDR2 YYDKDF (reference sequence). Here the CDR3 DNA reads TGTGCCACCAGCAGAGGGACAGGTCAAAATCAGCCCCAGCATTTT. Its translation is CATSRGTGQNQPQHF.

This chain links TRBV28 with TRBJ2-3; 7 nucleotides match TRBD2. Germline trimming cut 6 bases from V and 2 bases from J; bases unmatched to any gene: 14. Looked up from germline, CDR1 is MDHEN and CDR2 is SYDVKM. CDR3 length: 17 residues. As DNA, the CDR3 is TGTGCCAGCAGCACCCTAAATTTAACTAGCGACACAGATACGCAGTATTTT. This codes for CASSTLNLTSDTDTQYF.

The chain carries TRBV2 and TRBJ2-3; 14 nucleotides align to TRBD2. From germline, CDR1 is SNHLY and CDR2 FYNNEI. The CDR3 totals 18 residues. Germline trimming cut 10 bases from V and 4 bases from J; bases unmatched to any gene: 16. The CDR3 nucleotides read TGTGCCACCCAAACCGGACTAGCGGGGGGCCTCGGGTCAGATACGCAGTATTTT. This encodes CATQTGLAGGLGSDTQYF.

The J gene is TRBJ2-7, the V gene TRBV19, with D uncertain. V was pared by 5 bases and J by 1 base, with 12 bases between. The CDR3 totals 14 residues. Germline CDR1 and CDR2: LNHDA and SQIVND (reference sequence). DNA of the CDR3: TGTGCCAGTAGTCCCTCGGCGGATTCCTACGAGCAGTACGTC. This encodes CASSPSADSYEQYV.

A few counts support this clonotype. A much bigger clone sits one base away, suggesting this may be a read error. V is TRBV2 and J is TRBJ1-1; possibly TRBD1 for D (6 bases). V shed 7 bases and J shed 1 base, with 7 bases lying between them. CDR1 and CDR2 from the germline V gene are SNHLY and FYNNEI. The length of the CDR3 is 12 residues. The CDR3: CASMTGNTEAFF. CDR3 coding DNA: TGTGCCAGCATGACAGGGAACACTGAAGCTTTCTTT.

The chain joins TRBV4-2 to TRBJ2-7; D may be TRBD2 (6 bases). Deletions cut 3 bases from V and 3 bases from J, with 15 bases between. Germline CDR1 reads LGHNA; CDR2 reads YNFKEQ. The CDR3 runs to 15 residues. The CDR3 DNA sequence: TGTGCCAGCAGCCAGGAGTCGGGACTCTACTACGAGCAGTACTTC. Translating gives CASSQESGLYYEQYF.

This clonotype was counted ten times or more. The CDR3 DNA is TGTGCCAGCAGCCGAAACCGGGACAGGAGCTCCTACGAGCAGTACGTC. Its translation is CASSRNRDRSSYEQYV. The chain has TRBV7-2 and TRBJ2-7; 8 bases agree with TRBD1. Losses at the gene ends were 5 bases for V and 0 bases for J; bases not matched to a gene: 9. Per germline, CDR1 SGHTA and CDR2 FQGNSA. There are 16 residues in the CDR3.

V gene TRBV19 combines with J gene TRBJ2-7; TRBD2 might be the D (6 bases). CDR3 length: 13 residues. Germline V gene lookup returns CDR1 LNHDA and CDR2 SQIVND (reference sequence). V shed 3 bases and J shed 4 bases, with 10 bases lying between them. The CDR3 here is CASSMGTPYEQYV. CDR3 bases: TGTGCCAGTAGTATGGGGACTCCTTACGAGCAGTACGTC.

The genes are TRBV6-6 and TRBJ1-4, with D perhaps matching TRBD1 (5 bases). V lost 4 bases and J 8 bases, leaving 17 bases between the germline ends. Germline V gives CDR1 MNHNY, CDR2 SVGAGI (reference sequence). This CDR3 contains 15 residues. The CDR3 nucleotides read TGTGCCAGCAGTTTCTCGGGACCGGGGCAAGAAAAACTGTTTTTT. Its protein is CASSFSGPGQEKLFF.

This clonotype was picked up a small number of times. J is TRBJ2-1 and V is TRBV29-1; D may correspond to TRBD1 or TRBD2 (5 bases each). The V gene's germline CDR1 is SQVTM and CDR2 ANQGSEA. This CDR3 is built from 15 residues. Trimming took 3 bases from V and 6 from J, leaving 18 bases between them. Here the CDR3 DNA reads TGCAGCGTTGAGGGGGAAAACGTTCCGTTCAATGAGCAGTTCTTC. It codes for CSVEGENVPFNEQFF.

The chain is built from TRBV6-2 or TRBV6-3 and TRBJ1-2, with 7 bases lining up with TRBD1. CDR3 size: 17 residues. Germline V lookup: CDR1 MNHEY, CDR2 SVGEGT. V dropped 6 bases and J dropped 1; count of bases not matched to a gene: 14. The DNA of the CDR3 is TGTGCCAGCAGCTCTCCGGGACAGTGGGCCATTAACTATGGCTACACCTTC. Translated: CASSSPGQWAINYGYTF.

The chain couples TRBV10-3 to TRBJ1-2, with TRBD1 as a possible D gene (5 bases). Germline CDR1 and CDR2: ENHRY and SYGVKD. The CDR3 has 16 amino acids. V lost 0 bases to trimming and J lost 3 bases, with 14 bases between them. The CDR3, as DNA: TGTGCCATCAGTGAGTCGGCGGGTGAGGGGCACTATGGCTACACCTTC. It specifies CAISESAGEGHYGYTF.

The chain combines TRBV7-9 with TRBJ2-7, with D possibly matching TRBD2 (5 bases). Germline V gives CDR1 SEHNR, CDR2 FQNEAQ (reference sequence). The CDR3 loop spans 14 amino acids. V was trimmed by 3 bases and J by 2 bases, leaving 11 bases between them. CDR3 sequence: CASSLAGKAYEQYF. For the CDR3, the DNA is TGTGCCAGCAGCTTGGCCGGGAAAGCCTACGAGCAGTACTTC.

The genes are TRBV19 and TRBJ2-1; 9 bases map to TRBD2. V shed 5 bases, J shed 7 bases, and the junction held 12 bases outside the gene matches. Germline V gene sequence: CDR1 LNHDA, CDR2 SQIVND (reference sequence). The CDR3 length is 16 residues. CDR3 bases: TGTGCCAGTAGTTACGTTAGCGGGGGATCAAAGAATGAGCAGTTCTTC. Its translation is CASSYVSGGSKNEQFF.

This clonotype was seen once. The chain combines TRBV6-5 with TRBJ2-7; tentative D call: TRBD2 (6 bases). Germline loops: CDR1 MNHEY, CDR2 SVGAGI. The V and J ends lost 5 bases and 6 bases respectively, with 14 bases between them. CDR3 length: 13 amino acids. Written as DNA, the CDR3 is TGTGCCAGCAGTCAGGGACTGAGATGCGAGCAGTACTTC. The encoded protein is CASSQGLRCEQYF.

This clonotype was picked up a small number of times. The gene calls are TRBV4-3 and TRBJ2-1; tentatively, D is TRBD2 (7 bases). The CDR3 covers 16 residues. V was shortened by 0 bases and J by 7 bases, with 16 bases between the two germline ends. Germline V gene data show CDR1 as LGHNA and CDR2 as YSLEER. CDR3 nucleotide sequence: TGCGCCAGCAGCCAAGAATTAGGGGGGGGGGGAAATGAGCAGTTCTTC. Translation: CASSQELGGGGNEQFF.

The chain couples TRBV27 to TRBJ1-2; D possibly corresponds to TRBD1 (6 bases). The germline CDR1 and CDR2 sequences are MNHEY and SMNVEV (reference sequence). The length of the CDR3 is 11 residues. V lost 5 bases to trimming and J lost 8 bases, with 9 bases between them. The CDR3 DNA reads as TGTGCCAGCAGTACAGGGTTGGGCTACACCTTC. Amino acid sequence: CASSTGLGYTF.

Remarks on this clonotype: Being one base from a much bigger clone, this may be a read error. The chain has TRBV7-2 and TRBJ1-1, with a weak D call TRBD1 (6 bases). Looked up from germline, CDR1 is SGHTA and CDR2 is FQGNSA. The CDR3 is made up of 16 amino acids. The CDR3 DNA is TGTGCCAGCAGCTCAGGAGCGGGACCCTGGGACACTGAAGCTTACTTT. Translated: CASSSGAGPWDTEAYF.

V is TRBV15 and J is TRBJ2-1, with D possibly TRBD1 on 5 matching bases. Deletions cut 6 bases from V and 5 bases from J, with 8 bases between. The CDR3 length is 12 residues. Germline V gene data show CDR1 as LNHNV and CDR2 as YYDKDF (reference sequence). The CDR3 DNA is TGTGCCACCAGGGACAAAAACAATGAGCAGTTCTTC. Its translation is CATRDKNNEQFF.

There are a few counts of this clonotype. The chain combines TRBV7-9 with TRBJ2-1; tentatively, D is TRBD2 (5 bases). V dropped 8 bases and J dropped 6 bases, with 14 bases sitting between them. The CDR3 has 13 amino acids. Germline CDR1 reads SEHNR; CDR2 reads FQNEAQ (reference sequence). The CDR3 nucleotides are TGTGCCAGCGCCGATCGAGCGGCCAATGAGCAGTTCTTC. Its protein is CASADRAANEQFF.

The genes are TRBV12-3 or TRBV12-4 and TRBJ2-3; weak D call: TRBD2 (6 bases). The CDR3 contains 14 residues. With 2 bases removed from V and 5 bases from J, the gap between germline ends came to 11 bases. The CDR3: CASSLTGVLDTQYF. In DNA, the CDR3 is TGTGCCAGCAGTTTAACGGGGGTGTTAGATACGCAGTATTTT.

The chain employs TRBV6-6 and TRBJ2-1; 11 positions agree with TRBD2. This CDR3 region has 14 residues. Trimming at V came to 7 bases and at J to 7 bases, leaving 6 bases not matched to a gene. Germline CDR1 and CDR2: MNHNY and SVGAGI (reference sequence). DNA for the CDR3: TGTGCCAGCATGTTAGCGGGGGGGCGAAATGAGCAGTTCTTC. Translation gives CASMLAGGRNEQFF.